This T cell receptor (beta chain) comes out of a study of cytomegalovirus exposure and HLA in healthy donors. Study overall: Early on, a data release was issued that held approximately 78 million unique TCRs from HLA-typed donors. The Caucasian-associated ancestry cluster held roughly 81% of over 350 genotyped donors.

Primers for the PCR totalled 60 Vbeta and 13 Jbeta. Here immunoSEQ multiplex PCR was the method, and the copy in TCRdb shows in-frame clones only, minus some. The data contain approximately 160,000 clones, around four fifths of them singletons. General study points: Rare TCR sequences predominated, though certain public TCRs were found in many donors. Some TCR beta chains (more than 150 of them) were listed as cytomegalovirus-associated.

The CDR3 length is 14 residues. Trimming pared 0 bases from V and 6 bases from J, leaving 11 bases between. Germline assignment: CDR1 SGHRS and CDR2 YFSETQ. As regards this clone: Its antigen is not identified.

The TCR was taken from a girl aged 2-10 years in good health and CMV-seropositive. Sequencing was carried out using PBMCs. The chain is built from TRBV5-1 and TRBJ2-3; perhaps TRBD2 as D (5 bases). CDR3 DNA sequence: TGCGCCAGCAGCTTGGGAGGTAGGGAGGATACGCAGTATTTT. Protein: CASSLGGREDTQYF.